The 25 T cell receptor beta chains given below trace back to one sample, sequenced in a study of blood T cell repertoires in COVID-19. Profiled with immunoSEQ multiplex PCR; TCRdb holds only in-frame clones, not every one. The sample includes about 76,000 clones, 80% to 85% of them seen just once. The sample taken for sequencing was peripheral blood. These receptors originate from a human donor in a cohort sampled during active COVID-19.

This clone showed up just a few times. The genes are TRBV7-9 and TRBJ1-1; perhaps TRBD1 as D (5 bases). The CDR3 is made up of 15 amino acids. From germline, CDR1 is SEHNR and CDR2 FQNEAQ (reference sequence). The V end was cut by 0 bases, the J end by 4 bases, with 12 bases between. CDR3 DNA sequence: TGTGCCAGCAGCTTAGCGAGACAAGGGGTCACTGAAGCTTTCTTT. It specifies CASSLARQGVTEAFF.

The chain has TRBV30 and TRBJ1-5, with TRBD1 identical over 11 bases. Trimming removed 2 bases from V and 6 bases from J; junction bases left unmatched: 12. Germline-derived CDR1 and CDR2 are GTSNPN and SVGIG (reference sequence). CDR3 length: 17 residues. For the CDR3, the DNA is TGTGCCTGGAGTTCCCCAAGGACAGGGGGCGGGGTTCAGCCCCAGCATTTT. As protein: CAWSSPRTGGGVQPQHF.

The chain combines TRBV21-1 with TRBJ2-2; the D call TRBD2 from the table was never checked on the DNA. TRBV21-1 constitutes a pseudogene. There are 20 residues in the CDR3. The CDR3, as DNA: TGTGCCAGCAGCAAAAACTCTCTGGGAGCGGGGGGCCCGAACACCGGGGAGCTGTTTTTT. This translates into CASSKNSLGAGGPNTGELFF.

This chain joins TRBV7-9 and TRBJ1-1; no clear D gene. From germline, CDR1 is SEHNR and CDR2 FQNEAQ (reference sequence). CDR3 size: 13 residues. Trimming left V 1 base short and J 6 bases short, with 9 bases between. CDR3 nucleotide sequence: TGTGCCAGCAGCTTAGGGTCTGGAGCTGAAGCTTTCTTT. Amino acids: CASSLGSGAEAFF.

The rearrangement links TRBV5-4 to TRBJ1-4, with TRBD1 identical over 9 bases. Germline CDR1 and CDR2: SGHNT and YYREEE (reference sequence). V gave up 4 bases and J gave up 7 bases; unmatched junction bases: 14. The CDR3 extends over 17 amino acids. CDR3: CASSNSAKGTGSEKLFF. CDR3 in DNA: TGTGCCAGCAGCAACTCGGCAAAGGGGACAGGGAGTGAAAAACTGTTTTTT.

The V and J genes are TRBV5-1 and TRBJ1-1; D is possibly TRBD1 (5 bases). CDR1 and CDR2 (germline): SGHRS, YFSETQ. The V gene lost 2 bases and the J gene lost 4 bases, with 12 bases spanning the gap. The CDR3 has 14 amino acids. CDR3 bases: TGCGCCAGCAGCTTTCGGGGGAGAGCCACTGAAGCTTTCTTT. Translation: CASSFRGRATEAFF.

This chain joins TRBV18 and TRBJ1-1; a possible D gene is TRBD1 (5 bases). Germline V gene lookup returns CDR1 KGHSH and CDR2 LQKENI. The CDR3 contains 15 residues. The V and J ends lost 1 base and 4 bases respectively, with 13 bases between them. The CDR3 DNA reads as TGTGCCAGCTCACCACTGAAGGGGAGGTCCACTGAAGCTTTCTTT. Protein sequence: CASSPLKGRSTEAFF.

The J gene is TRBJ2-1, the V gene TRBV9; 7 positions match TRBD1. CDR3 length: 16 residues. J was trimmed by 2 bases and V by 0 bases; bases with no gene match: 5. Looked up from germline, CDR1 is SGDLS and CDR2 is YYNGEE. The DNA for the CDR3 is TGTGCCAGCAGCGTAGCCGACAGGGCGGCCTACAATGAGCAGTTCTTC. It specifies CASSVADRAAYNEQFF.

Regarding this clone: Different DNA sequences within this sample yield the same CDR3. The chain joins TRBV18 to TRBJ1-2; D gene ambiguous. The ends were cut back, 5 bases at V and 2 bases at J, with 6 bases in the middle. Germline V gene sequence: CDR1 KGHSH, CDR2 LQKENI. The CDR3 totals 12 residues. CDR3 bases: TGTGCCAGCTCAGGCACAAACTATGGCTACACCTTC. Its translation is CASSGTNYGYTF.

This chain uses TRBV7-8 with TRBJ2-7; 7 bases agree with TRBD1. J was trimmed by 1 base and V by 5 bases; bases with no gene match: 14. The germline CDR1 and CDR2 sequences are SGHVS and FQNEAQ. This CDR3 contains 17 residues. The CDR3 bases are TGTGCCAGCAGCCCACCCCCCTGGACAGGAATATCCTACGAGCAGTACTTC. It translates to CASSPPPWTGISYEQYF.

This rearrangement joins TRBV7-3 to TRBJ2-2; 8 bases match TRBD1. Germline CDR1 and CDR2: SGHTA and FQGTGA. The CDR3 length is 15 residues. V dropped 4 bases and J dropped 0; count of bases not matched to a gene: 1. The DNA of the CDR3 is TGTGCCAGCAGCTCGGACAGGGCGAACACCGGGGAGCTGTTTTTT. It specifies CASSSDRANTGELFF.

This clone turned up a few times. The V gene is TRBV28, the J gene TRBJ1-2, with D perhaps matching TRBD1 (5 bases). Trimming shortened V by 6 bases and J by 1 base, and 12 bases separated the two germline ends. The CDR3 runs 14 residues. Germline V gene lookup returns CDR1 MDHEN and CDR2 SYDVKM. The chain's CDR3 is CASRPAGLNYGYTF. CDR3 nucleotide sequence: TGTGCCAGCAGGCCCGCGGGACTTAACTATGGCTACACCTTC.

The table lists this clone with a count of one. The CDR3, as DNA: TGTGCCACCAGTGATACAACAGGGGCCCTAGTGGATGAGCAGTTCTTC. This gives the protein CATSDTTGALVDEQFF. This chain links TRBV24-1 with TRBJ2-1; TRBD1 matches at 7 bases. Trimming removed 3 bases from V and 8 bases from J; junction bases left unmatched: 12. Germline V gene data show CDR1 as KGHDR and CDR2 as SFDVKD. The CDR3 sequence is 16 residues long.

This rearrangement joins TRBV10-1 to TRBJ1-1, with TRBD1 matching over 10 bases. In germline, CDR1 is WNHNN, CDR2 SYGVQD (reference sequence). The CDR3 loop spans 17 amino acids. Trimming took 4 bases from V and 5 from J; bases not matched to a gene: 13. As DNA, the CDR3 is TGCGCCAGCAGTGGGCTCTCGAGACAGGGGGCAGGGACTGAAGCTTTCTTT. This translates into CASSGLSRQGAGTEAFF.

The chain carries TRBV18 and TRBJ1-1; possible D gene TRBD1, 6 bases. The CDR3 is 15 residues long. Per the germline V gene, CDR1 is KGHSH and CDR2 is LQKENI. V lost 3 bases to trimming and J lost 6 bases, with 17 bases between them. The CDR3 loop is CASSPRGGARAEAFF. In DNA form, the CDR3 reads TGTGCCAGCTCACCCCGTGGGGGGGCTCGGGCTGAAGCTTTCTTT.

The chain carries TRBV7-3 and TRBJ2-2, with 13 bases fitting TRBD2. The germline CDR1 and CDR2 sequences are SGHTA and FQGTGA. Losses at the gene ends were 5 bases for V and 4 bases for J; bases not matched to a gene: 10. The CDR3 covers 18 residues. The DNA for the CDR3 is TGTGCCAGCAGCCCCCAAGGGACTAGCGGGGTTGGCACCGGGGAGCTGTTTTTT. It yields the protein CASSPQGTSGVGTGELFF.

This clone was picked up one time. The chain couples TRBV7-8 to TRBJ1-1, with a weak D call TRBD1 (6 bases). The CDR3 is made up of 16 amino acids. V gave up 5 bases and J gave up 0 bases, with 16 bases separating them. Germline CDR1 reads SGHVS; CDR2 reads FQNEAQ. The CDR3 reads CASSAFRGRMNTEAFF. CDR3 sequence (DNA): TGTGCCAGCAGCGCGTTCAGGGGCCGCATGAACACTGAAGCTTTCTTT.

There are a few counts of this clone. The chain recombines TRBV18 with TRBJ1-1; D gene ambiguous. The germline V gene has CDR1 KGHSH and CDR2 LQKENI. V dropped 2 bases and J dropped 6 bases, with 10 bases sitting between them. CDR3 length: 13 amino acids. The CDR3 here is CASSPWPEAEAFF. Written as DNA, the CDR3 is TGTGCCAGCTCACCATGGCCAGAGGCTGAAGCTTTCTTT.

In its sample, this clone was seen once. The gene calls are TRBV2 and TRBJ1-3; D is ambiguous. V gave up 6 bases and J gave up 3 bases, with 12 bases separating them. The germline V gene encodes CDR1 SNHLY and CDR2 FYNNEI. This CDR3 comprises 14 residues. This CDR3 is CASSPTRGGNTIYF. DNA of the CDR3: TGTGCCAGCAGCCCTACACGGGGTGGAAACACCATATATTTT.

V and J are TRBV7-9 and TRBJ2-7; D may be TRBD2 (5 bases). V shed 4 bases and J shed 2 bases, with 15 bases lying between them. In germline, CDR1 is SEHNR, CDR2 FQNEAQ (reference sequence). CDR3 length equals 15 residues. The CDR3 spells CASSSPLGPPYEQYF. In DNA form, the CDR3 reads TGTGCCAGCAGCTCACCACTAGGACCGCCCTACGAGCAGTACTTC.

This clone was observed a few times. The V call is TRBV9, the J call TRBJ1-5, with TRBD1 matching over 7 bases. Per germline, CDR1 SGDLS and CDR2 YYNGEE. The CDR3 totals 15 residues. The V segment lost 0 bases and the J segment 5 bases; nucleotides outside the gene matches: 5. The CDR3: CASSVEGTEYQPQHF. The CDR3, as DNA: TGTGCCAGCAGCGTAGAGGGGACAGAATATCAGCCCCAGCATTTT.

The J gene is TRBJ2-5, the V gene TRBV5-4; a possible D gene is TRBD2 (6 bases). The length of the CDR3 is 12 residues. The germline V gene has CDR1 SGHNT and CDR2 YYREEE (reference sequence). V lost 3 bases and J 9 bases, leaving 12 bases between the germline ends. As DNA, the CDR3 is TGTGCCAGCAGCTCGGTGGGACTCCCCCAGTACTTC. Its protein is CASSSVGLPQYF.

The CDR3 DNA is TGTGCCAGCAGCCCCGGGACAGGGGGTACAGATACGCAGTATTTT. It specifies CASSPGTGGTDTQYF. The chain uses TRBV9 and TRBJ2-3, with 11 bases matching TRBD1. In germline, CDR1 is SGDLS, CDR2 YYNGEE. The CDR3 length is 15 residues. V was clipped by 4 bases and J by 3 bases; unmatched bases: 4.

V and J are TRBV6-2 or TRBV6-3 and TRBJ1-6; 7 bases line up with TRBD1. V lost 3 bases to trimming and J lost 12 bases; unmatched junction nucleotides: 5. This CDR3 is 13 amino acids long. The V gene's germline CDR1 is MNHEY and CDR2 SVGEGT. The CDR3, as DNA: TGTGCCAGCAGTTATCTACAGGGGCAACCCCTCCACTTT. Translation gives CASSYLQGQPLHF.

The J gene is TRBJ2-1, the V gene TRBV18, with 7 positions matching TRBD2. Germline V gives CDR1 KGHSH, CDR2 LQKENI. The CDR3 has 17 amino acids. The V segment lost 9 bases and the J segment 0 bases; nucleotides outside the gene matches: 14. The DNA of the CDR3 is TGTGCCAGTTACACGGGGATAAAGCGGGGCTCCTACAATGAGCAGTTCTTC. It yields the protein CASYTGIKRGSYNEQFF.